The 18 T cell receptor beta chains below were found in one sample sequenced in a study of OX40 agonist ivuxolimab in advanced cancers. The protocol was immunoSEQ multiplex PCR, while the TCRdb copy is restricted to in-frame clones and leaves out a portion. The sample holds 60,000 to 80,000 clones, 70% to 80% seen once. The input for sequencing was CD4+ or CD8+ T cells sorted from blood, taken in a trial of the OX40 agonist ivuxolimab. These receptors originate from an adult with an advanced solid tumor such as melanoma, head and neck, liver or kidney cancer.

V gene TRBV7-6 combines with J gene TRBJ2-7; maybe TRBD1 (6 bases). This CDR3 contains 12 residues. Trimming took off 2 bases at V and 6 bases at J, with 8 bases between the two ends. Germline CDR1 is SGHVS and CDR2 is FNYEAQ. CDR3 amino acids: CASSLKGGEQYF. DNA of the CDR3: TGTGCCAGCAGCTTAAAAGGGGGCGAGCAGTACTTC.

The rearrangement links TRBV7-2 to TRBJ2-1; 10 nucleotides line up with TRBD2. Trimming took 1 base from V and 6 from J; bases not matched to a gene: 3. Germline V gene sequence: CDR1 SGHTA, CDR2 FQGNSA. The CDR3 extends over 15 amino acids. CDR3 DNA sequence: TGTGCCAGCAGCTTAGTAGCGGGGGGACCCAATGAGCAGTTCTTC. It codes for CASSLVAGGPNEQFF.

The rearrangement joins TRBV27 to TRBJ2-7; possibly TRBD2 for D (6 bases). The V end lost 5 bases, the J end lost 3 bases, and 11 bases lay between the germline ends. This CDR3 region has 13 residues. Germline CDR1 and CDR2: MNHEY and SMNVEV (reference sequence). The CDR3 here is CASSTGRLYEQYF. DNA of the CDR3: TGTGCCAGCAGTACGGGGAGGCTCTACGAGCAGTACTTC.

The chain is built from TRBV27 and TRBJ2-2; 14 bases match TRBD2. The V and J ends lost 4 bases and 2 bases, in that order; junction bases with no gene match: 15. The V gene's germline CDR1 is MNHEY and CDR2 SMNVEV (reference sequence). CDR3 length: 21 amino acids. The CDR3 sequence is CASSSLPGQGTSGGNTGELFF. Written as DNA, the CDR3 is TGTGCCAGCAGTTCCCTCCCGGGACAGGGGACTAGCGGGGGCAACACCGGGGAGCTGTTTTTT.

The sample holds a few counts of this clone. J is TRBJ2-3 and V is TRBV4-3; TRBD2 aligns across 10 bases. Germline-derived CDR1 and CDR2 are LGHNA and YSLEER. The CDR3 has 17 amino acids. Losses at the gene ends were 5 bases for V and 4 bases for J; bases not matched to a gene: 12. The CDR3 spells CASSVGVRAGGPDTQYF. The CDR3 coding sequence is TGCGCCAGCAGCGTAGGAGTTCGAGCGGGGGGGCCAGATACGCAGTATTTT.

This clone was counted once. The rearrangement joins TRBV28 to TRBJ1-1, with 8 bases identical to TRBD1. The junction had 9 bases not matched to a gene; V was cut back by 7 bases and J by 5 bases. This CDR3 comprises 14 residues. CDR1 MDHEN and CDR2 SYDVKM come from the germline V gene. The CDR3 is CASTSQGARTEAFF. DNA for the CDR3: TGTGCCAGCACCAGCCAGGGGGCTAGGACTGAAGCTTTCTTT.

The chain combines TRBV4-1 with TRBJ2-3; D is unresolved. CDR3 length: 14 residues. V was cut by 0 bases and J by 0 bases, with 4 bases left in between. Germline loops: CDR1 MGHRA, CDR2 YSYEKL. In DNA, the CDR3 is TGCGCCAGCAGCCAAGATGTGAGCACAGATACGCAGTATTTT. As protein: CASSQDVSTDTQYF.

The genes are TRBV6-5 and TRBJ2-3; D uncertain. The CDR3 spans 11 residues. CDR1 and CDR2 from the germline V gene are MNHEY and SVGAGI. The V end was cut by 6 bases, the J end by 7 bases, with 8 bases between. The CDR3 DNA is TGTGCCAGCAGCCCTATTAATACGCAGTATTTT. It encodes CASSPINTQYF.

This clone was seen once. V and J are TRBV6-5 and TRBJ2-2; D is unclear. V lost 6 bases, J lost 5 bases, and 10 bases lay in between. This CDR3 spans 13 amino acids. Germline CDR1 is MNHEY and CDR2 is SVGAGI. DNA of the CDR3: TGTGCCAGCAGCCTTGGTTGGACCGGGGAGCTGTTTTTT. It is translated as CASSLGWTGELFF.

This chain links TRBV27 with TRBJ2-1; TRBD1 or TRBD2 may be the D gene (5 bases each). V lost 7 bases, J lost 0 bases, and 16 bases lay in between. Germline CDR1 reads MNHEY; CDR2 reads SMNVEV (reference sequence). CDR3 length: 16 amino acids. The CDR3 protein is CASTAGGRSSYNEQFF. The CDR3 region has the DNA TGTGCCAGCACCGCTGGGGGACGGAGCTCCTACAATGAGCAGTTCTTC.

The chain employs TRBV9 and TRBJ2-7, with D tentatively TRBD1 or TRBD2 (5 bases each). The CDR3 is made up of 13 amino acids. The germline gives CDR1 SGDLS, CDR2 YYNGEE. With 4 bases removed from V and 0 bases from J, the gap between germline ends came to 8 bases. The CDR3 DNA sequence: TGTGCCAGCAGCCGGGGCAGCTCCTACGAGCAGTACTTC. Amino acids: CASSRGSSYEQYF. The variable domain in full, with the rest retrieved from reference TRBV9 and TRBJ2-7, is DSGVTQTPKHLITATGQRVTLRCSPRSGDLSVYWYQQSLDQGLQFLIQYYNGEERAKGNILERFSAQQFPDLHSELNLSSLELGDSALYFCASSRGSSYEQYFGPGTRLTVT.

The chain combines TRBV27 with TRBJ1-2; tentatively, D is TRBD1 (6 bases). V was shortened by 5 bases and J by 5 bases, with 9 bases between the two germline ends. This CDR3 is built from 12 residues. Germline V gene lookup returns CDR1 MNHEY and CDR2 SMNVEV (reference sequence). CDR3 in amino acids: CASSLQGYGYTF. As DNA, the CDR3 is TGTGCCAGCAGTCTGCAGGGGTATGGCTACACCTTC.

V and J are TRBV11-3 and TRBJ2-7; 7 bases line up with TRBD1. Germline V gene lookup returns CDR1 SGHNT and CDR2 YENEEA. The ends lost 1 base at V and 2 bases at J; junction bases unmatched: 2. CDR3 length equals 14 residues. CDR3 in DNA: TGTGCCAGCAGCTTAGGGACAGGTCCCTACGAGCAGTACTTC. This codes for CASSLGTGPYEQYF. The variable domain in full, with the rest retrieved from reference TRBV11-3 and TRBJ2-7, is EAGVVQSPRYKIIEKKQPVAFWCNPISGHNTLYWYLQNLGQGPELLIRYENEEAVDDSQLPKDRFSAERLKGVDSTLKIQPAELGDSAVYLCASSLGTGPYEQYFGPGTRLTVT.

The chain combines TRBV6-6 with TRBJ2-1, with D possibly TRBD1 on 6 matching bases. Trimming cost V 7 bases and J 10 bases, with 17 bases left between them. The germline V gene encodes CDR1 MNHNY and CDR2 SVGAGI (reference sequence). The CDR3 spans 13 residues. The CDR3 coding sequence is TGTGCCAGCACCACACAGGGTTTCGAGGAGCAGTTCTTC. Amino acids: CASTTQGFEEQFF.

CDR3 nucleotide sequence: TGTGCCAGCACTACCGACAGGGCGTCGACTAATGAAAAACTGTTTTTT. It codes for CASTTDRASTNEKLFF. The V gene is TRBV7-2, the J gene TRBJ1-4; 7 bases are shared with TRBD1. The CDR3 sequence is 16 residues long. Germline CDR1 SGHTA, CDR2 FQGNSA. J was trimmed by 2 bases and V by 7 bases; bases with no gene match: 10.

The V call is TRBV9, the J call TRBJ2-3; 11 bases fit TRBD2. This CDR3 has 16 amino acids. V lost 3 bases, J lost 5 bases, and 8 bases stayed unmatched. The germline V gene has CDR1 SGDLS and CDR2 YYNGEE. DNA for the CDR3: TGTGCCAGCAGCGGCTTAGCGGGGGGGCCGGGAGATACGCAGTATTTT. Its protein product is CASSGLAGGPGDTQYF.

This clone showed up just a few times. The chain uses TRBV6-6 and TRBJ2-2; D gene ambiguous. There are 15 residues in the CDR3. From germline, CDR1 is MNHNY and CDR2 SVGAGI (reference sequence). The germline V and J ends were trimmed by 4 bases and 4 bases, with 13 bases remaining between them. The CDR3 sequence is CASSSPGALTGELFF. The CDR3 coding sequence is TGTGCCAGCAGTTCCCCGGGTGCCCTCACCGGGGAGCTGTTTTTT.

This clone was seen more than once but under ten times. In DNA, the CDR3 is TGTGCCAGCAGCTTGTGGCCACCCGGGACGGCCCCCTACGAGCAGTACTTC. It is translated as CASSLWPPGTAPYEQYF. The gene calls are TRBV7-8 and TRBJ2-7, with D perhaps TRBD1 or TRBD2 (5 bases each). Trimming stripped 3 bases from V and 2 bases from J, with 20 bases between. This CDR3 has 17 residues. Germline V gives CDR1 SGHVS, CDR2 FQNEAQ.